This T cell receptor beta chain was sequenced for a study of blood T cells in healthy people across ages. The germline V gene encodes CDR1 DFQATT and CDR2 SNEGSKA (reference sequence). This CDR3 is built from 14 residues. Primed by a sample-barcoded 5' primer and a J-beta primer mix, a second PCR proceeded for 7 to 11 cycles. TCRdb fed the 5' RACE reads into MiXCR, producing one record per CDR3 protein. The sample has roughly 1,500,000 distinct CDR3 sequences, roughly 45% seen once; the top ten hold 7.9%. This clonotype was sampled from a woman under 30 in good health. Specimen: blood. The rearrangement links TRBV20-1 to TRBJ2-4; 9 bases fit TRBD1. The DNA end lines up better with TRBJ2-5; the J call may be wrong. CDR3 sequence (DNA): TGCAGTGTCCCACTAGGACAGGGGAGAGCGACCCAGTACTTC. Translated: CSVPLGQGRATQYF.